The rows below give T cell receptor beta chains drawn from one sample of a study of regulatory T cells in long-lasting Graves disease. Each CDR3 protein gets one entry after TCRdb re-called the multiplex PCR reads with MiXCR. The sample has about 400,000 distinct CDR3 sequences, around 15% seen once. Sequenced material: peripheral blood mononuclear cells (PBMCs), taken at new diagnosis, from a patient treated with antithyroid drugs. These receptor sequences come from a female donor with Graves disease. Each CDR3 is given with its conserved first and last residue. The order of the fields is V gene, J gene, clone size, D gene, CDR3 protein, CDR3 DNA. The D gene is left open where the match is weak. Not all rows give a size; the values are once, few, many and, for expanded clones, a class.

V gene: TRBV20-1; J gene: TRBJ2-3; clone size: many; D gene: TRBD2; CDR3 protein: CSAPGTSGTDTQYF; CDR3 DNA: TGCAGTGCTCCCGGGACTAGCGGCACAGATACGCAGTATTTT
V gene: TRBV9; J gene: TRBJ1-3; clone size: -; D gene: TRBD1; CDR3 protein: CASSATGGGSGNTIYF; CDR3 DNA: TGTGCCAGCAGCGCTACAGGGGGCGGATCTGGAAACACCATATATTTT
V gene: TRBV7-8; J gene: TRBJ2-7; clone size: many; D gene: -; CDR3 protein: CASSTDSSVQYF; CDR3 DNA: TGTGCCAGCAGCACGGACAGTAGCGTGCAGTACTTC
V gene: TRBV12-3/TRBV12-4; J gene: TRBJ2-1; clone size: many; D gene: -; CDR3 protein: CASSSGRTIYNEQFF; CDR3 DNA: TGTGCCAGCAGTTCTGGACGGACTATCTACAATGAGCAGTTCTTC
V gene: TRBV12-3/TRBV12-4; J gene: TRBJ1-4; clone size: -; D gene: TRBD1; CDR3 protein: CASSLAGTAVF; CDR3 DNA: TGTGCCAGCAGTCTAGCCGGGACAGCAGTTTTT
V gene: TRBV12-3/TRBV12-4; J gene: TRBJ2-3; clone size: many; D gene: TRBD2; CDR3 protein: CASSHGTSAADTQYF; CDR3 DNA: TGTGCCAGCAGTCACGGGACTAGCGCAGCAGATACGCAGTATTTT
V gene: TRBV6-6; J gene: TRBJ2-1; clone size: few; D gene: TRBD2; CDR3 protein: CASSYSLAGGVNEQFF; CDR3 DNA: TGTGCCAGCAGTTACTCGCTAGCGGGAGGTGTTAATGAGCAGTTCTTC
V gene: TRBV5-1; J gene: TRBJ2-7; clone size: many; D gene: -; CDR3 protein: CASSLVPGPAYEQYF; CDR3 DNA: TGCGCCAGCAGCTTGGTTCCAGGGCCGGCCTACGAGCAGTACTTC
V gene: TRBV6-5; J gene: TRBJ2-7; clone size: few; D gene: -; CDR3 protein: CASSYSRGGEVYEQYF; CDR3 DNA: TGTGCCAGCAGTTACTCGAGGGGCGGGGAGGTCTACGAGCAGTACTTC
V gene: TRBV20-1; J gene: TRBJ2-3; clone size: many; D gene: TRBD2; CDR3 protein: CSAHRTSGLTDTQYF; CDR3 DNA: TGCAGTGCTCACCGGACTAGCGGGCTTACAGATACGCAGTATTTT
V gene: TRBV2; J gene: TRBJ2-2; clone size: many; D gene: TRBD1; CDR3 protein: CASSDTGGSGELFF; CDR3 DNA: TGTGCCAGCAGTGATACAGGGGGGTCGGGGGAGCTGTTTTTT
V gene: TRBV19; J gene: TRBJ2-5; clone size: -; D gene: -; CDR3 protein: CASSKFVDWGRSQETQYF; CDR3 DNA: TGTGCCAGTAGTAAGTTTGTGGATTGGGGACGGAGCCAAGAGACCCAGTACTTC
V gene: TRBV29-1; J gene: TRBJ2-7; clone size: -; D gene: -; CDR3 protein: CSGKQGSEQYF; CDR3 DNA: TGCAGCGGTAAACAGGGATCGGAGCAGTACTTC
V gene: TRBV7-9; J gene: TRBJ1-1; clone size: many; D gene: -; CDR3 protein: CASSPRESEAFF; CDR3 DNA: TGTGCCAGCAGCCCCAGGGAGTCTGAAGCTTTCTTT
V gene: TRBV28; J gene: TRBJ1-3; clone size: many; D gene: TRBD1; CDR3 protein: CASSLATGWAGNTIYF; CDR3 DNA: TGTGCCAGCAGTCTGGCGACAGGGTGGGCTGGAAACACCATATATTTT
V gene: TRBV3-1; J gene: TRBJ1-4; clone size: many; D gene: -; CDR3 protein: CASSQDRAAGSPEKLFF; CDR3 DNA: TGTGCCAGCAGCCAAGATAGGGCGGCAGGGTCCCCCGAAAAACTGTTTTTT